The 7 T cell receptor beta chains below were found in one sample sequenced in a study of T cell changes during pregnancy in multiple sclerosis. Generated by immunoSEQ multiplex PCR, the TCRdb table keeps only in-frame clones and is missing some. Among 68,000 or so clones listed, around 90% were seen once. Sequenced here: peripheral blood, sampled in the second trimester of pregnancy. Every receptor here comes from a female donor with multiple sclerosis, enrolled in a pregnancy study.

For this clone: An end of the junction does not agree with germline; a read error may underlie this. This chain links TRBV18 with TRBJ2-7, with D perhaps matching TRBD2 (6 bases). This CDR3 spans 13 amino acids. The V gene's germline CDR1 is KGHSH and CDR2 LQKENI. This chain's CDR3 is CASSPRETYEQYF. In DNA, the CDR3 is TGTGCCAGCTCGCCACGGGAGACCTACGAGCAGTACTTC.

This chain links TRBV14 with TRBJ2-7; tentative D call: TRBD2 (5 bases). From germline, CDR1 is SGHDN and CDR2 FVKESK. The CDR3 spans 14 residues. V was clipped by 0 bases and J by 2 bases, with 8 bases between them. The CDR3 region has the DNA TGTGCCAGCAGCCAAGAATCCGGGGCCTACGAGCAGTACTTC. Translation: CASSQESGAYEQYF.

The chain is built from TRBV5-1 and TRBJ2-7, with 7 positions matching TRBD2. CDR3 length equals 14 residues. V trimming: 0 bases; J trimming: 2 bases; junction bases outside the gene matches: 2. CDR1 and CDR2 from the germline V gene are SGHRS and YFSETQ. The CDR3 region has the DNA TGCGCCAGCAGCTTGGCGGGGGGAGCCTACGAGCAGTACTTC. It yields the protein CASSLAGGAYEQYF.

The chain links TRBV19 to TRBJ2-7; D possibly corresponds to TRBD1 (6 bases). Between the trimmed V and J ends, which lost 3 bases and 2 bases, there was a span of 8 bases. Looked up from germline, CDR1 is LNHDA and CDR2 is SQIVND (reference sequence). This CDR3 comprises 13 residues. Written as DNA, the CDR3 is TGTGCCAGTAGTATGGGACATCCCTACGAGCAGTACTTC. This encodes CASSMGHPYEQYF.

The chain combines TRBV7-2 with TRBJ2-7, with 7 positions matching TRBD2. The CDR3 is 14 amino acids. The V and J ends lost 2 bases and 5 bases, in that order; junction bases with no gene match: 6. Germline V gives CDR1 SGHTA, CDR2 FQGNSA. The CDR3, as DNA: TGTGCCAGCAGCTTAAGGCTAGCGGCCCACGAGCAGTACTTC. Translating it yields CASSLRLAAHEQYF.

The chain couples TRBV6-6 to TRBJ2-1; possible D gene TRBD2, 6 bases. Germline V gene data show CDR1 as MNHNY and CDR2 as SVGAGI (reference sequence). Trimming stripped 2 bases from V and 0 bases from J, with 11 bases between. The CDR3 loop spans 16 amino acids. Written as DNA, the CDR3 is TGTGCCAGCAGTTACCTTCTGGGGGGCTCCTACAATGAGCAGTTCTTC. Protein: CASSYLLGGSYNEQFF.

The V and J genes are TRBV18 and TRBJ2-4; TRBD1 might be the D (6 bases). This CDR3 is built from 18 residues. Trimming shortened V by 3 bases and J by 0 bases, and 18 bases separated the two germline ends. The germline V gene has CDR1 KGHSH and CDR2 LQKENI. In nucleotides, the CDR3 is TGTGCCAGCTCACCCCCTGGACAGCTTACCCTAGCCAAAAACATTCAGTACTTC. Translating it yields CASSPPGQLTLAKNIQYF.